This is a list of T cell receptor beta chains from one sample in a study of molecular identifiers for immune sequencing clone quantification. TCRdb re-derived calls from the PCR reads in MiXCR, one entry per CDR3 protein. This sample has about 36,000 distinct CDR3 sequences, with roughly 18% found just once. The sequenced sample was naive CD8+ T cells from blood, with Jurkat cell RNA spiked in. Receptor source: a human donor in good health. Some libraries in this study had Jurkat cell RNA spiked in. CDR3s leave out the opening cysteine and the closing phenylalanine or tryptophan. Fields, in order: V gene, D gene, CDR3 protein. A D gene is named only where the DNA matches it firmly.

TRBV6-5,TRBD1,ASIGQGASGANVLT
TRBV7-9,.,ASSQLGGPTYEQY
TRBV7-9,TRBD1,ASSLVPDRSYFYEQY
TRBV6-5,.,ASSYGGLGEKLF
TRBV20-1,TRBD2,SARVSGSSYEQY
TRBV18,.,ASSPQPPQWDTQY
TRBV29-1,.,SVEASWEQF
TRBV18,TRBD1,ASSPSTGEETQY
TRBV7-8,.,VSSLPTVTSSYEQY
TRBV12-3/TRBV12-4,.,ASSLKPSYEQY
TRBV28,TRBD1,ASSKGQGREETQY
TRBV29-1,TRBD2,SVSGTSAYEQY
TRBV11-2,TRBD2,ASSFSSGSTDTQY
TRBV7-9,.,ASSRTGPPYNEQF
TRBV9,.,ASSPRPLGTGELF
TRBV11-2,TRBD1,ASSLDRAGYT
TRBV7-2,TRBD2,ASSLGGSLGDTQY
TRBV4-3,.,ASSQGGEFVNEQF
TRBV4-3,TRBD1,ASSFDRGNEQY
TRBV4-3,.,ASSQDRGRNEQF
TRBV27,TRBD1,ASRPGQGAHEQY
TRBV6-2/TRBV6-3,TRBD2,ASGSGSIGDTQY
TRBV7-9,TRBD2,ASSLVAGGPGQF
TRBV4-1,.,ASSQLGGSRAGFDGYT
TRBV19,.,ASSISQTQETQY
TRBV5-1,.,ASSPGVMVNSNQPQH
TRBV4-3,TRBD2,ASSQGSRGRNDEQF
TRBV7-2,TRBD1,ASSLAAHRQGAENIQY
TRBV4-3,.,ASSQDSVTPSDEQY
TRBV5-6,TRBD1,ASTYRGSNQPQH
TRBV28,.,ASSGAGENEQY
TRBV12-3/TRBV12-4,.,ASSLSGVGQPQH
TRBV9,TRBD2,ASSVIAGDYDEQF
TRBV12-3/TRBV12-4,.,ASRYYPGKVNQPQH
TRBV7-2,TRBD2,ASSLSGRDTDTQY
TRBV28,TRBD2,ASSLYPLGRGSTGELF
TRBV28,.,ASSETATSYEQY
TRBV7-9,TRBD2,ASSRLAGPSTDTQY
TRBV4-3,TRBD1,ASSSRENQPGQRSGANVLT
TRBV28,TRBD1,ASSLYAGGYEQY
TRBV4-2,TRBD1,ASSQAHRDSPLDEQF
TRBV21-1,.,ASSKPPENPYVQY
TRBV9,TRBD2,ASSVVGGSEQY
TRBV14,.,ASSLWVGETQY
TRBV18,.,ASHPHRVGETQY
TRBV20-1,TRBD2,SARLPPGTSYFNEQF